This T cell receptor beta chain came from a study of blood T cell repertoires in COVID-19. Study at large: Sites in the United States, Italy and Spain provided acute and convalescent COVID-19 samples. The analysed material was cDNA or gDNA that came from T cells, B-cell-depleted T cells, or PBMCs.

V lost 5 bases to trimming and J lost 0 bases, with 14 bases between them. This CDR3 comprises 16 residues. Germline V gene data show CDR1 as MRHNA and CDR2 as SNTAGT. Per the original data handling: Reference gene primer amplification gave estimated nucleated cell counts. Only in-frame clones appear in the TCRdb table, and some are missing; sequencing was by immunoSEQ multiplex PCR. V and J calls and clone size are given by that table; D and trimming were obtained from the DNA. The data contain 130,000 to 150,000 clones, 88% of them singletons. The V gene is TRBV6-4, the J gene TRBJ2-1; a weak D match, TRBD2 (6 bases). What was sequenced was peripheral blood. The sequence was collected from a man in his fifties or sixties with active or convalescent COVID-19. The CDR3 sequence: CASSLSGRSSYNEQFF. CDR3 nucleotides: TGTGCCAGCAGTCTTAGCGGCAGGAGCTCCTACAATGAGCAGTTCTTC.